These 15 T cell receptor beta chains came from one sample sequenced in a study of blood T cell repertoires in COVID-19. The protocol was immunoSEQ multiplex PCR, while the TCRdb copy is restricted to in-frame clones and leaves out a portion. This sample yields about half a million clones, of which roughly 85% are seen a single time; 3.2% belongs to the top ten. Sequenced material: peripheral blood. The receptor source for this set is a human donor in a cohort sampled during active COVID-19.

This clone was observed a few times. The chain links TRBV3-1 (or the pseudogene TRBV3-2) to TRBJ2-3; the match to TRBD2 covers 8 bases. The V gene's germline CDR1 is LGHDT and CDR2 YNNKEL (reference sequence). There are 15 residues in the CDR3. The V gene end was trimmed by 4 bases and the J gene end by 2 bases; junction bases not matched to a gene: 5. Here the CDR3 reads CASSPSGSLTDTQYF. The CDR3 DNA sequence: TGTGCCAGCAGCCCCAGCGGGAGCCTCACAGATACGCAGTATTTT.

This clone has a count of ten or more. The chain employs TRBV3-1 (or the pseudogene TRBV3-2) and TRBJ1-5, with D possibly being TRBD1 (5 bases). The CDR3 is 13 amino acids. The V gene lost 4 bases and the J gene lost 5 bases, with 9 bases spanning the gap. Germline V gene lookup returns CDR1 LGHDT and CDR2 YNNKEL (reference sequence). The CDR3, as DNA: TGTGCCAGCAGCCCGGGGGGGTATCAGCCCCAGCATTTT. It translates to CASSPGGYQPQHF.

This chain uses TRBV5-8 with TRBJ1-3; D remains unclear. This CDR3 contains 14 residues. V lost 5 bases and J 0 bases, leaving 9 bases between the germline ends. The germline CDR1 and CDR2 sequences are SGHTS and YDEGEE. CDR3 nucleotide sequence: TGTGCCAGCAGATCGCGGGTCTCTGGAAACACCATATATTTT. Its translation: CASRSRVSGNTIYF.

This clone was seen a few times. The chain employs TRBV10-2 and TRBJ2-2; 7 nucleotides line up with TRBD2. Germline V gene sequence: CDR1 WSHSY, CDR2 SAAADI. V dropped 0 bases and J dropped 0; count of bases not matched to a gene: 1. This CDR3 has 16 amino acids. This CDR3 is CASSESGGSNTGELFF. Here the CDR3 DNA reads TGCGCCAGCAGTGAGTCGGGGGGGTCGAACACCGGGGAGCTGTTTTTT.

This chain uses TRBV29-1 with TRBJ2-3, with D uncertain. This CDR3 spans 13 amino acids. V lost 8 bases to trimming and J lost 2 bases, with 14 bases between them. In germline, CDR1 is SQVTM, CDR2 ANQGSEA. CDR3 residues: CSISTSLTDTQYF. As DNA, the CDR3 is TGCAGCATAAGTACGAGTCTCACAGATACGCAGTATTTT.

The chain joins TRBV27 to TRBJ1-1; TRBD1 matches at 10 bases. Germline assignment: CDR1 MNHEY and CDR2 SMNVEV (reference sequence). This CDR3 region has 15 residues. Germline trimming cut 6 bases from V and 2 bases from J; bases unmatched to any gene: 6. The CDR3 DNA reads as TGTGCCAGCAGCACCCGGGACAGGGGCAACACTGAAGCTTTCTTT. Its protein is CASSTRDRGNTEAFF.

This sequence joins TRBV6-1 and TRBJ1-1; D remains ambiguous. Germline V gene sequence: CDR1 MNHNS, CDR2 SASEGT. The CDR3 has 15 amino acids. The V end was cut by 3 bases, the J end by 6 bases, with 17 bases between. The CDR3 region is CASSEVGSGRPEAFF. The CDR3 DNA follows: TGTGCCAGCAGTGAGGTCGGATCCGGGAGGCCTGAAGCTTTCTTT.

V and J are TRBV28 and TRBJ1-3; a weak D match, TRBD1 (6 bases). The CDR3 is 14 residues long. Germline V gene sequence: CDR1 MDHEN, CDR2 SYDVKM. V lost 6 bases, J lost 1 base, and 10 bases lay in between. The CDR3 protein is CASRRGGSGNTIYF. CDR3 nucleotides: TGTGCCAGCAGGAGAGGGGGATCTGGAAACACCATATATTTT. Together with reference TRBV28 and TRBJ1-3, the CDR3 gives the full variable domain: DVKVTQSSRYLVKRTGEKVFLECVQDMDHENMFWYRQDPGLGLRLIYFSYDVKMKEKGDIPEGYSVSREKKERFSLILESASTNQTSMYLCASRRGGSGNTIYFGEGSWLTVV.

The rearrangement links TRBV29-1 to TRBJ2-3; 7 nucleotides match TRBD2. The CDR3 extends over 13 amino acids. With 7 bases clipped from V and 1 base from J, the junction kept 5 bases outside the gene matches. CDR1 is SQVTM, CDR2 ANQGSEA, per germline. The CDR3 loop reads CSARAGGTDTQYF. For the CDR3, the DNA is TGCAGCGCCAGGGCGGGAGGCACAGATACGCAGTATTTT.

The genes are TRBV11-2 and TRBJ1-1; 9 bases are shared with TRBD1. Germline V CDR1 and CDR2: SGHAT, FQNNGV. The CDR3 runs 17 residues. Trimming removed 3 bases from V and 2 bases from J; junction bases left unmatched: 10. For the CDR3, the DNA is TGTGCCAGCAGCTTGACCCGGGACAGGGACTTTAACACTGAAGCTTTCTTT. Amino acid sequence: CASSLTRDRDFNTEAFF.

Regarding this clone: Within the sample, other DNA sequences also encode this same CDR3. The V gene is TRBV5-6, the J gene TRBJ2-7, with D possibly matching TRBD1 (6 bases). This CDR3 is built from 14 residues. The ends were cut back, 0 bases at V and 2 bases at J, with 9 bases in the middle. Germline lookup yields CDR1 SGHDT and CDR2 YYEEEE. The CDR3 spells CASSLGTATYEQYF. Written as DNA, the CDR3 is TGTGCCAGCAGCTTGGGGACAGCAACCTACGAGCAGTACTTC.

The genes are TRBV7-3 and TRBJ2-3; 9 nucleotides align to TRBD2. V gave up 1 base and J gave up 4 bases; unmatched junction bases: 3. The CDR3 covers 15 residues. Per the germline V gene, CDR1 is SGHTA and CDR2 is FQGTGA. The CDR3 sequence is CASSLRAGGSDTQYF. The CDR3 region has the DNA TGTGCCAGCAGCTTAAGGGCGGGAGGGTCAGATACGCAGTATTTT.

This sequence joins TRBV30 and TRBJ2-5; D possibly corresponds to TRBD1 (5 bases). The germline V gene encodes CDR1 GTSNPN and CDR2 SVGIG (reference sequence). This CDR3 spans 15 amino acids. V lost 0 bases to trimming and J lost 0 bases, with 11 bases between them. Here the CDR3 DNA reads TGTGCCTGGAGTGTACGACAGTGGTACCAAGAGACCCAGTACTTC. Protein: CAWSVRQWYQETQYF. Variable domain in full (rest from reference TRBV30 and TRBJ2-5): SQTIHQWPATLVQPVGSPLSLECTVEGTSNPNLYWYRQAAGRGLQLLFYSVGIGQISSEVPQNLSASRPQDRQFILSSKKLLLSDSGFYLCAWSVRQWYQETQYFGPGTRLLVL.

The rearrangement uses TRBV3-1 (or the pseudogene TRBV3-2) and TRBJ2-7; 7 nucleotides align to TRBD1. Germline CDR1 LGHDT, CDR2 YNNKEL (reference sequence). V was clipped by 4 bases and J by 0 bases; unmatched bases: 6. The CDR3 is made up of 15 amino acids. The CDR3 DNA follows: TGTGCCAGCAGCCTCTTTGGACAGGACTCCTACGAGCAGTACTTC. Residues: CASSLFGQDSYEQYF.

This clone was detected only a few times. The CDR3 reads CASSPRDRGRKTQETQYF. The CDR3, as DNA: TGTGCCAGCAGCCCTCGGGACAGGGGGCGTAAGACACAAGAGACCCAGTACTTC. The chain recombines TRBV25-1 with TRBJ2-5, with 12 bases aligning to TRBD1. Unmatched junction bases numbered 13, after V lost 6 bases and J lost 2 bases. Germline CDR1 is MGHDK and CDR2 is SYGVNS. This CDR3 contains 18 residues.